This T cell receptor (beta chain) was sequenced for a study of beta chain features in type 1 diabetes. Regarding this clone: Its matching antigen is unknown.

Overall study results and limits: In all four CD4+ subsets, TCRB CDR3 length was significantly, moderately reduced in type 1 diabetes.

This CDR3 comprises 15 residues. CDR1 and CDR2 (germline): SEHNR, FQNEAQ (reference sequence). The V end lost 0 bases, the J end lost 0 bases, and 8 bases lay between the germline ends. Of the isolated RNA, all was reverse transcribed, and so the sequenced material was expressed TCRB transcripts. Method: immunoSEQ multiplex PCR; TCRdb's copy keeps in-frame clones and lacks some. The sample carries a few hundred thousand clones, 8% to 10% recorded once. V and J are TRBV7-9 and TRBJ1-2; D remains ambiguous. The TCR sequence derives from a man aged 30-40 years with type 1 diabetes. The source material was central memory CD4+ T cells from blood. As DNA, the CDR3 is TGTGCCAGCAGCTTAGCGCAAGGCGCTAACTATGGCTACACCTTC. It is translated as CASSLAQGANYGYTF.